This T cell receptor beta chain came from a study of blood T cells in healthy people across ages. Trimming took off 5 bases at V and 11 bases at J, with 24 bases between the two ends. CDR3 length: 14 amino acids. Looked up from germline, CDR1 is DFQATT and CDR2 is SNEGSKA (reference sequence). It was with a sample-barcoded 5' primer and a J-beta primer mix that a second PCR of roughly 6 to 12 cycles was run. TCRdb used MiXCR to reprocess the 5' RACE reads, holding one entry per CDR3 protein. In the table there are roughly 900,000 distinct CDR3 sequences, about 48% of which are singletons. The sequenced material came from blood. The receptor comes from a man aged 25-45 years in good health. The genes are TRBV20-1 and TRBJ2-5; D might be TRBD1 (5 bases). This CDR3 is CSAFGDRGYNEQYF. The CDR3 DNA follows: TGCAGTGCTTTTGGGGATAGGGGTTACAATGAGCAGTACTTC.